This TCR beta chain was documented in a study of blood T cell repertoires in COVID-19. About the research overall: Both acute and convalescent COVID-19 samples were obtained from the United States, Italy and Spain. The cDNA or gDNA used as material had been derived from T cells, B-cell-depleted T cells, or PBMCs.

Authors' data handling: Reference gene primers were amplified, and this amplification served to estimate nucleated cell counts. Data came from immunoSEQ multiplex PCR; TCRdb stores just in-frame clones and leaves some out. V, J and clone size reflect that table, while D and trimming were determined from the DNA. The data hold 300,000 to 400,000 clones, with around 90% observed a single time. This clone was recorded only once. V was trimmed by 3 bases and J by 7 bases, leaving 15 bases between them. This CDR3 spans 13 amino acids. CDR1 is GTSNPN and CDR2 is SVGIG in the germline V gene (reference sequence).

The chain links TRBV30 to TRBJ1-2; no firm D call. Material for sequencing was peripheral blood. This sequence was found in a human donor in a cohort sampled during active COVID-19. The DNA of the CDR3 is TGTGCCTGGAGGACACACAGCGGTGGTGGCTACACCTTC. Translated: CAWRTHSGGGYTF.